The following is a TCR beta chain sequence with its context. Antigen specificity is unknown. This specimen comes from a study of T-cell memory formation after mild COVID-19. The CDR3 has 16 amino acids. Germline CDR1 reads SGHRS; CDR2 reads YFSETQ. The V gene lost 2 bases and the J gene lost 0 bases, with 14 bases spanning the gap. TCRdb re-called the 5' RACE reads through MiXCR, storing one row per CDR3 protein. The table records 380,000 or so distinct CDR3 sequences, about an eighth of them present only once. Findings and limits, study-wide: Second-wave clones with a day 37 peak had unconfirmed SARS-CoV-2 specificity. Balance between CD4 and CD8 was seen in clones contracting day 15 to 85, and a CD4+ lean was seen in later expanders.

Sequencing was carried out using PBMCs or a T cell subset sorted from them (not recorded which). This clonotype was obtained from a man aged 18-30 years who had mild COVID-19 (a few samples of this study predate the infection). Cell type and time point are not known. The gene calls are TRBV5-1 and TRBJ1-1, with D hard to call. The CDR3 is CASSFIGPSLNTEAFF. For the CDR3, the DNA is TGCGCCAGCAGCTTCATAGGGCCATCCCTGAACACTGAAGCTTTCTTT.